Presented here are 15 T cell receptor beta chains from one specimen sequenced in a study of blood T cell repertoires in COVID-19. Data came from immunoSEQ multiplex PCR; TCRdb stores just in-frame clones and leaves some out. The sample carries over 150,000 clones, roughly 80% recorded once. The sequenced sample was peripheral blood. These receptors were taken from a man in his sixties or seventies with acute or convalescent COVID-19.

The chain has TRBV19 and TRBJ1-2, with 10 bases aligning to TRBD1. CDR1 is LNHDA and CDR2 is SQIVND in the germline V gene (reference sequence). The CDR3 is 14 amino acids. The ends lost 10 bases at V and 2 bases at J; junction bases unmatched: 7. CDR3 protein: CATKWGQGNYGYTF. The CDR3 DNA sequence: TGTGCCACCAAGTGGGGACAGGGGAACTATGGCTACACCTTC.

This clone is a singleton in its sample. J is TRBJ2-7 and V is TRBV20-1; possible D gene TRBD1, 6 bases. The germline V gene has CDR1 DFQATT and CDR2 SNEGSKA (reference sequence). The CDR3 has 11 residues. Trimming stripped 6 bases from V and 7 bases from J, with 13 bases between. CDR3 region: CSASSGTEQYF. For the CDR3, the DNA is TGCAGTGCATCGTCCGGGACAGAGCAGTACTTC.

A few counts support this clone. The chain uses TRBV7-9 and TRBJ2-3; 8 bases match TRBD2. CDR3 length: 16 residues. CDR1 is SEHNR, CDR2 FQNEAQ, per germline (reference sequence). The ends lost 5 bases at V and 0 bases at J; junction bases unmatched: 7. The CDR3 loop reads CASSARIAGSTDTQYF. CDR3 sequence (DNA): TGTGCCAGCAGCGCCCGGATAGCGGGGAGCACAGATACGCAGTATTTT.

V gene TRBV3-1 (or the pseudogene TRBV3-2) combines with J gene TRBJ2-2, with 8 nucleotides matching TRBD1. The V segment lost 2 bases and the J segment 6 bases; nucleotides outside the gene matches: 5. From germline, CDR1 is LGHDT and CDR2 YNNKEL (reference sequence). This CDR3 comprises 15 residues. The CDR3 loop reads CASSQSDRAAGELFF. CDR3 DNA: TGTGCCAGCAGCCAATCGGACAGGGCGGCCGGGGAGCTGTTTTTT.

The CDR3: CASSPLEPAIQYF. The CDR3 DNA is TGTGCCAGCAGCCCACTAGAGCCAGCCATTCAGTACTTC. The chain links TRBV28 to TRBJ2-4; D is possibly TRBD2 (5 bases). V lost 6 bases to trimming and J lost 9 bases, with 15 bases between them. Germline values: CDR1 MDHEN, CDR2 SYDVKM. The CDR3 is 13 residues long. Drawing the rest from reference TRBV28 and TRBJ2-4, the complete variable domain is DVKVTQSSRYLVKRTGEKVFLECVQDMDHENMFWYRQDPGLGLRLIYFSYDVKMKEKGDIPEGYSVSREKKERFSLILESASTNQTSMYLCASSPLEPAIQYFGAGTRLSVL.

This clone was seen more than once but under ten times. This chain connects TRBV12-3 or TRBV12-4 to TRBJ2-7; possible D gene TRBD1, 6 bases. The CDR3 has 13 amino acids. The germline V and J ends were trimmed by 6 bases and 6 bases, with 15 bases remaining between them. The CDR3 reads CASSPRGLGEQYF. The CDR3 DNA follows: TGTGCCAGCAGCCCCAGGGGTTTAGGCGAGCAGTACTTC.

The chain has TRBV6-5 and TRBJ2-1, with TRBD2 matching over 10 bases. Germline trimming cut 8 bases from V and 3 bases from J; bases unmatched to any gene: 7. The germline V gene has CDR1 MNHEY and CDR2 SVGAGI. The CDR3 length is 15 residues. The CDR3 coding sequence is TGTGCCAGCTCCCTAGCGGGAGCTTTCTACAATGAGCAGTTCTTC. As protein: CASSLAGAFYNEQFF.

J is TRBJ2-1 and V is TRBV5-6, with 7 bases matching TRBD2. In germline, CDR1 is SGHDT, CDR2 YYEEEE. The CDR3 runs 17 residues. Losses at the gene ends were 0 bases for V and 8 bases for J; bases not matched to a gene: 14. The CDR3 loop reads CASSLDGGRNAGDEQFF. The DNA of the CDR3 is TGTGCCAGCAGCTTGGATGGCGGGAGAAATGCGGGCGATGAGCAGTTCTTC. The entire variable domain, with the rest obtained from reference TRBV5-6 and TRBJ2-1, is as follows: DAGVTQSPTHLIKTRGQQVTLRCSPKSGHDTVSWYQQALGQGPQFIFQYYEEEERQRGNFPDRFSGHQFPNYSSELNVNALLLGDSALYLCASSLDGGRNAGDEQFFGPGTRLTVL.

This clone was detected a few times. The chain couples TRBV28 to TRBJ1-2; TRBD1 aligns across 12 bases. J gave up 6 bases and V 3 bases, and 11 bases lay outside the gene matches. Germline V gene data show CDR1 as MDHEN and CDR2 as SYDVKM. CDR3 length: 17 residues. The CDR3 loop reads CASSLGTGGAGNDGYTF. CDR3 nucleotides: TGTGCCAGCAGTTTGGGGACAGGGGGCGCTGGGAATGATGGCTACACCTTC.

The genes are TRBV11-3 and TRBJ2-2; 8 positions agree with TRBD1. Germline assignment: CDR1 SGHNT and CDR2 YENEEA. Unmatched junction bases numbered 5, after V lost 2 bases and J lost 6 bases. There are 15 residues in the CDR3. CDR3 region: CASSLSRGRAGELFF. The CDR3 DNA follows: TGTGCCAGCAGCTTATCCAGGGGGCGAGCCGGGGAGCTGTTTTTT.

The rearrangement joins TRBV5-1 to TRBJ2-7, with a weak D call TRBD1 (5 bases). The length of the CDR3 is 14 residues. With 0 bases removed from V and 3 bases from J, the gap between germline ends came to 10 bases. CDR1 and CDR2 from the germline V gene are SGHRS and YFSETQ. The CDR3 DNA sequence: TGCGCCAGCAGCTTGGCCATGGGGCACTACGAGCAGTACTTC. It encodes CASSLAMGHYEQYF.

V and J are TRBV11-2 and TRBJ1-1; TRBD1 aligns across 9 bases. The CDR3 length is 16 residues. Germline lookup yields CDR1 SGHAT and CDR2 FQNNGV. Trimming at V came to 5 bases and at J to 0 bases, leaving 7 bases not matched to a gene. The CDR3 nucleotides read TGTGCCAGCAGCAGACGGACAGGGGTTATGAACACTGAAGCTTTCTTT. Translation: CASSRRTGVMNTEAFF.

The chain couples TRBV13 to TRBJ2-7; D gene unclear. CDR1 and CDR2 (germline): PRHDT, FYEKMQ (reference sequence). Trimming cost V 0 bases and J 6 bases, with 6 bases left between them. The CDR3 is 12 residues long. This chain's CDR3 is CASSLGRGEQYF. CDR3 sequence (DNA): TGTGCCAGCAGCTTAGGGAGAGGCGAGCAGTACTTC. The whole variable domain, remainder taken from reference TRBV13 and TRBJ2-7, is AAGVIQSPRHLIKEKRETATLKCYPIPRHDTVYWYQQGPGQDPQFLISFYEKMQSDKGSIPDRFSAQQFSDYHSELNMSSLELGDSALYFCASSLGRGEQYFGPGTRLTVT.

This chain joins TRBV19 and TRBJ2-2; 7 positions match TRBD1. The germline CDR1 and CDR2 sequences are LNHDA and SQIVND (reference sequence). Germline trimming cut 9 bases from V and 0 bases from J; bases unmatched to any gene: 7. The CDR3 covers 15 residues. The CDR3 bases are TGTGCCAGCGTATACGGGACAGCGAACACCGGGGAGCTGTTTTTT. Protein product: CASVYGTANTGELFF.

There are a few counts of this clone. The chain is built from TRBV29-1 and TRBJ2-1, with TRBD1 identical over 9 bases. CDR1 is SQVTM, CDR2 ANQGSEA, per germline. CDR3 length equals 14 residues. J lost 6 bases, V lost 0 bases, and 3 bases had no gene match. The chain's CDR3 is CSVEEGGQGNEQFF. The CDR3 coding sequence is TGCAGCGTTGAAGAAGGGGGACAGGGCAATGAGCAGTTCTTC.